This TCR beta chain was sequenced during a study of blood T cell repertoires in COVID-19. Whole-study context: Samples representing acute and convalescent COVID-19 were sourced from the United States, Italy and Spain. In each case, the material was cDNA or gDNA derived from T cells, B-cell-depleted T cells, or PBMCs.

Original methodology: By means of reference gene primer amplification, nucleated cell counts were estimated. The repertoire was sequenced with immunoSEQ multiplex PCR; TCRdb's copy has only in-frame clones and lacks some. D and trimming come from the DNA, and the V and J calls and clone size come from that table. The data show hundreds of thousands of clones, about 85% seen once. Losses at the gene ends were 6 bases for V and 8 bases for J; bases not matched to a gene: 10. CDR3 length equals 15 residues. Looked up from germline, CDR1 is MNHEY and CDR2 is SVGAGI. Sample: peripheral blood. The source is an elderly woman with acute or convalescent COVID-19. The chain recombines TRBV6-5 with TRBJ1-6; 7 bases are a match to TRBD1. The CDR3 loop reads CASSDRESGHSPLHF. The CDR3 DNA follows: TGTGCCAGCAGCGACAGGGAGTCGGGACATTCACCCCTCCACTTT.